This T cell receptor (beta chain) originates from a study of vaccination and CD4 T cells after COVID-19. Stated treatment: roughly nine-day PBMC culture with coronavirus spike peptide pools or control peptides (ViraFEST assay). Cultured CD4+ T-cell DNA underwent Oncomine TCR Beta short-read sequencing. TCRdb used MiXCR to reprocess the PCR reads, holding one entry per CDR3 protein. Of approximately 20,000 distinct CDR3 sequences in the sample, approximately 48% were seen once. With respect to this clonotype: Antigen specificity is unknown.

Germline V gene lookup returns CDR1 SGHTA and CDR2 FQGNSA. This CDR3 region has 14 residues. The V end was cut by 1 base, the J end by 0 bases, with 6 bases between. The TCR was taken from a human donor who had recovered from COVID-19. The specimen comprised CD4+ T cells from blood, cultured in vitro, sampled after SARS-CoV-2 vaccination. The genes are TRBV7-2 and TRBJ1-2; no definite D call. CDR3 DNA: TGTGCCAGCAGCTTAGACGGCGCTAACTATGGCTACACCTTC. This gives the protein CASSLDGANYGYTF.